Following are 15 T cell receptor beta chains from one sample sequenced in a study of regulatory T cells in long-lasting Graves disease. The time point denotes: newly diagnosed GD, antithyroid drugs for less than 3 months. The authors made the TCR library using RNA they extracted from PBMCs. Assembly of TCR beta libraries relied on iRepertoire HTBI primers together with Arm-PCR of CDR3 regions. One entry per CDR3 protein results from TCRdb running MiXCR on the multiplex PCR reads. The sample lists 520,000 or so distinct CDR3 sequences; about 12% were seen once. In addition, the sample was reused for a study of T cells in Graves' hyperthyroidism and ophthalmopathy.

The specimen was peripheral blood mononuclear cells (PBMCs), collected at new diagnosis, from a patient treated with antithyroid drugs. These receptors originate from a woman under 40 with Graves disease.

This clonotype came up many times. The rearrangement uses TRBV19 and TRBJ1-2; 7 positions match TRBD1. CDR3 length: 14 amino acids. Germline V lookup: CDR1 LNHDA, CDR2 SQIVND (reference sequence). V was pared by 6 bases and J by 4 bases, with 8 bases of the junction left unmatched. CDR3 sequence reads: CASRYRGEGYGYTF. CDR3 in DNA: TGTGCCAGTAGGTACAGGGGAGAAGGCTATGGCTACACCTTC. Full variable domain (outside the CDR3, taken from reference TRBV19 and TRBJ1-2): DGGITQSPKYLFRKEGQNVTLSCEQNLNHDAMYWYRQDPGQGLRLIYYSQIVNDFQKGDIAEGYSVSREKKESFPLTVTSAQKNPTAFYLCASRYRGEGYGYTFGSGTRLTVV.

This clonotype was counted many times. The CDR3 protein is CSARDLNQPQHF. CDR3 DNA: TGCAGTGCTAGAGATTTAAATCAGCCCCAGCATTTT. The rearrangement uses TRBV20-1 and TRBJ1-5; D call uncertain. This CDR3 region has 12 residues. Germline-derived CDR1 and CDR2 are DFQATT and SNEGSKA (reference sequence). Trimming left V 0 bases short and J 4 bases short, with 4 bases between.

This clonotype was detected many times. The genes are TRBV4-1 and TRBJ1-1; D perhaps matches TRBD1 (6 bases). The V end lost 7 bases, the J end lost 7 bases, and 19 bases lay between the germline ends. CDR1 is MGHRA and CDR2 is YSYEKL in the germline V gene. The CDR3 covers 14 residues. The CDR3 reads CASNRRRGADEAFF. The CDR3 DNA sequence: TGCGCCAGCAACCGCCGGCGGGGGGCGGATGAAGCTTTCTTT.

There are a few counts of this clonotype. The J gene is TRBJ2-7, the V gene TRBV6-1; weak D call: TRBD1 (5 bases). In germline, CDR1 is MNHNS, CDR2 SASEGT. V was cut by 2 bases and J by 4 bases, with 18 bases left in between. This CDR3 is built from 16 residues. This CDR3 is CASSEQIGAFGYEQYF. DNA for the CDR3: TGTGCCAGCAGTGAACAGATTGGGGCTTTTGGGTACGAGCAGTACTTC.

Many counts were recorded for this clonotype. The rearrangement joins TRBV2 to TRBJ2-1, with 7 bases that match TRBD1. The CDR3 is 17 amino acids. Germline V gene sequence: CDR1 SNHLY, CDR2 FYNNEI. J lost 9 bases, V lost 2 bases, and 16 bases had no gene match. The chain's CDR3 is CASSETTGQVYSIEQFF. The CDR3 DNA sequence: TGTGCCAGCAGTGAAACCACCGGACAGGTTTATTCAATTGAGCAGTTCTTC.

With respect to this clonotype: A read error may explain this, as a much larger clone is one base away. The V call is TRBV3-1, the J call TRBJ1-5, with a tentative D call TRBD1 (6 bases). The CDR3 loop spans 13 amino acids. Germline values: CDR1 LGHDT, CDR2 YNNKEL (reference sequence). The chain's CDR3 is CASSQDRWGPRHF. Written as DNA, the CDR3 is TGTGCCAGCAGCCAAGATCGGTGGGGGCCCCGGCATTTT.

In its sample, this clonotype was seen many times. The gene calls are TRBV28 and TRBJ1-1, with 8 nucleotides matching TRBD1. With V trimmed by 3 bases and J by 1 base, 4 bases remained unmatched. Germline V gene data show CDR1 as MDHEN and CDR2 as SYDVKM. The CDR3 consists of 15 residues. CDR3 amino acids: CASSFRGTGNTEAFF. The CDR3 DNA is TGTGCCAGCAGTTTTAGAGGGACAGGGAACACTGAAGCTTTCTTT.

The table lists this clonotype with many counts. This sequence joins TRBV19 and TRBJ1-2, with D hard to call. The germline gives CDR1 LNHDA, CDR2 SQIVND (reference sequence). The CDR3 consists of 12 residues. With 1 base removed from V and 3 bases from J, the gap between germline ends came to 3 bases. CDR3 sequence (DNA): TGTGCCAGTAGTATAGCGGACTATGGCTACACCTTC. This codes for CASSIADYGYTF.

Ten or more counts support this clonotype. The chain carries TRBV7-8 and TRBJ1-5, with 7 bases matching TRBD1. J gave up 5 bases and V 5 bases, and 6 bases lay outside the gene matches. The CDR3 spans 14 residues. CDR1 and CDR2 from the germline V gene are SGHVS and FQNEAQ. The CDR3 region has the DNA TGTGCCAGCAGCCCGGGGGACAGTTATCAGCCCCAGCATTTT. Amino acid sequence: CASSPGDSYQPQHF.

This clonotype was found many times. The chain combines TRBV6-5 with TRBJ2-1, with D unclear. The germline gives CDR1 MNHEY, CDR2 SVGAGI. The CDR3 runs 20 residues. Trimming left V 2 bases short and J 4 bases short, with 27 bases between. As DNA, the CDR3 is TGTGCCAGCAGTTACCCTATTCTCCACATGACGGAGTACTCTTACAATGAGCAGTTCTTC. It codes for CASSYPILHMTEYSYNEQFF.

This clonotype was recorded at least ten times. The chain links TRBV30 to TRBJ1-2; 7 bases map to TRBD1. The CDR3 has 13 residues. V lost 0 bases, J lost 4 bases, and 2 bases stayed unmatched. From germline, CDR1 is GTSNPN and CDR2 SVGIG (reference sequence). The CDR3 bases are TGTGCCTGGAGTGTCGGGACAGCCTATGGCTACACCTTC. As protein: CAWSVGTAYGYTF.

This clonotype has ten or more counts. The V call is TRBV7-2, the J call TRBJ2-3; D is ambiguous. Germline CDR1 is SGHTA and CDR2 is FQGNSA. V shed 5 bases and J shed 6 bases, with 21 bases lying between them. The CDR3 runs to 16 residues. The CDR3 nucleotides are TGTGCCAGCAGCCGGACGCCGGTCCTATTGGGGGATACGCAGTATTTT. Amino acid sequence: CASSRTPVLLGDTQYF.

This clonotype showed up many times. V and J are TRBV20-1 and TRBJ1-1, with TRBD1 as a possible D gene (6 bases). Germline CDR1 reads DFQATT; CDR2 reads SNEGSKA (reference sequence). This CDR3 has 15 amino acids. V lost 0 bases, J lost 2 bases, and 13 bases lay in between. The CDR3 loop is CSARDPAGANTEAFF. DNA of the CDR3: TGCAGTGCTAGAGATCCGGCAGGGGCCAACACTGAAGCTTTCTTT.

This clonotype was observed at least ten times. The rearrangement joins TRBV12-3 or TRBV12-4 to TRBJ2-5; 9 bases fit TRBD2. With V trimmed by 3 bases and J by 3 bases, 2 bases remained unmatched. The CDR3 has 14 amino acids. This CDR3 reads CASSFSGSEETQYF. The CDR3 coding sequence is TGTGCCAGCAGTTTTAGCGGGAGTGAAGAGACCCAGTACTTC.

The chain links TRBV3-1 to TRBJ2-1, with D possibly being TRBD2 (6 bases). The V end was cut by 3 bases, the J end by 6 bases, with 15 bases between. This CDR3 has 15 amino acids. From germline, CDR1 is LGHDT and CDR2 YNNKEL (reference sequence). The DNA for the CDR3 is TGTGCCAGCAGCCAGTTAACGGGAGAGTTCAATGAGCAGTTCTTC. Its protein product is CASSQLTGEFNEQFF.